This T cell receptor (beta chain) was recorded in a study of T cells in Graves' hyperthyroidism and ophthalmopathy. About the study: The initial diagnosis was the point when peripheral blood was collected, ahead of any treatment.

Patients were excluded for uncontrolled infection, other autoimmune disease, pregnancy or lactation. Amplification of TCR beta CDR3 regions used RNA as the template. HTBI primers were employed in a first-round RT-PCR of the TCR CDR3. Via MiXCR, TCRdb re-called the multiplex PCR reads, giving one row per CDR3 protein. The sample lists approximately 740,000 distinct CDR3 sequences; around 13% were seen once. The germline CDR1 and CDR2 sequences are MNHNS and SASEGT. V gave up 6 bases and J gave up 4 bases, with 15 bases separating them. The CDR3 runs to 14 residues. Study-level results: Blood also carried most thyroid clonotypes expanded above 0.001. From stable hyperthyroidism, ophthalmopathy was set apart by a 13 V-J model.

This clonotype was seen at least ten times. Its antigen is unidentified. The sequence came from a woman aged 18 to 35 with Graves' hyperthyroidism. The rearrangement joins TRBV6-1 to TRBJ2-5; maybe TRBD1 (7 bases). Input material: blood. CDR3 amino acids: CASRGGGTGETQYF. The DNA of the CDR3 is TGTGCCAGCAGAGGAGGGGGCACGGGAGAGACCCAGTACTTC.